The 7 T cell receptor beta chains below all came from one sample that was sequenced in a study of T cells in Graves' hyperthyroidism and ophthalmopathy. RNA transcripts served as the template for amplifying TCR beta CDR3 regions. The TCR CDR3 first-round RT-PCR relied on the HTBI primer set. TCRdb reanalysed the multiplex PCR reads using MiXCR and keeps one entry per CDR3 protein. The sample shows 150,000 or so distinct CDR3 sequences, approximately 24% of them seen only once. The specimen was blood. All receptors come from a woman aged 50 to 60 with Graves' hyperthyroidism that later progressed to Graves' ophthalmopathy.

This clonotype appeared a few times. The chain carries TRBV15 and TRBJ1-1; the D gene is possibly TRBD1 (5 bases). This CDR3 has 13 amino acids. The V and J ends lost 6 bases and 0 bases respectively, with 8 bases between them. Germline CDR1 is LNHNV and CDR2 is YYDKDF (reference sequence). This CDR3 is CATRRGLNTEAFF. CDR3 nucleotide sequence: TGTGCCACCAGAAGGGGACTGAACACTGAAGCTTTCTTT.

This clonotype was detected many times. The CDR3 here is CASSYRAFPASEGEQFF. Here the CDR3 DNA reads TGTGCCAGCAGTTACCGGGCGTTCCCAGCTTCGGAGGGTGAGCAGTTCTTC. This chain uses TRBV6-5 with TRBJ2-1, with TRBD2 as a possible D gene (6 bases). In germline, CDR1 is MNHEY, CDR2 SVGAGI. V lost 2 bases and J 9 bases, leaving 23 bases between the germline ends. This CDR3 has 17 residues.

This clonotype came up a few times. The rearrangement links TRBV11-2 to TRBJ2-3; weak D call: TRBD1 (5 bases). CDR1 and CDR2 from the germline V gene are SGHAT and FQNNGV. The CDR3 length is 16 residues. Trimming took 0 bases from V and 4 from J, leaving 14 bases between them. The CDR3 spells CASSLDRRTLSDTQYF. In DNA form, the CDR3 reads TGTGCCAGCAGCTTAGATCGCCGGACACTCTCAGATACGCAGTATTTT.

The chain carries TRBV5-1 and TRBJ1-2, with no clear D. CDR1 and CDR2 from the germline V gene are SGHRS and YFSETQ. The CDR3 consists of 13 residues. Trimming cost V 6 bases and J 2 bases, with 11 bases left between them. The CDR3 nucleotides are TGCGCCAGCAATTACGGCGGGAACTATGGCTACACCTTC. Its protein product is CASNYGGNYGYTF.

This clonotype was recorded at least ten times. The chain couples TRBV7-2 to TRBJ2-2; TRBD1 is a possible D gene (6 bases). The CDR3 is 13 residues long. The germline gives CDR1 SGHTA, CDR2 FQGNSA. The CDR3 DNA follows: TGTGCGGGGGCAGGGCCGAACACCGGGGAGCTGTTTTTT. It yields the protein CAGAGPNTGELFF.

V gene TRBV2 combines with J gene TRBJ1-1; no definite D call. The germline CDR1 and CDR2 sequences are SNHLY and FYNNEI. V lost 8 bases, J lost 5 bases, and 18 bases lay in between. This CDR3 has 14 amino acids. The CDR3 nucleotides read TGTGCCAGCCTCGTCGGGGTCTGGGAGACTGAAGCTTTCTTT. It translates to CASLVGVWETEAFF.

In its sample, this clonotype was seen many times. This chain's CDR3 is CSVEVGRNEQFF. The CDR3 DNA reads as TGCAGCGTTGAAGTGGGACGCAATGAGCAGTTCTTC. The V and J genes are TRBV29-1 and TRBJ2-1; possibly TRBD1 or TRBD2 for D (5 bases each). V was pared by 1 base and J by 6 bases, with 7 bases between. The CDR3 runs 12 residues. Germline V gene data show CDR1 as SQVTM and CDR2 as ANQGSEA.